This T cell receptor beta chain was recovered during a study of identical twins. After template switching added a universal primer site, the resulting cDNA carried unique molecular identifiers. Each CDR3 protein gets one entry after TCRdb re-called the 5' RACE reads with MiXCR. The data show around 490,000 distinct CDR3 sequences, roughly 15% seen once. This clonotype occurred many times. Trimming took off 2 bases at V and 5 bases at J, with 10 bases between the two ends. The CDR3 is 13 residues long. This same sample was also part of a study on yellow fever vaccine responses in identical twins.

The V and J genes are TRBV12-3 or TRBV12-4 and TRBJ2-7; D remains ambiguous. The receptor comes from a woman in her late teens or twenties in good health. The sequenced material came from CD4+ T cells sorted from blood. The CDR3 loop is CASSLFRPNEQYF. The DNA of the CDR3 is TGTGCCAGCAGTTTATTCCGCCCTAACGAGCAGTACTTC.